Listed here are 19 T cell receptor beta chains from one sample, sequenced in a study of monozygotic twins with inflammatory bowel disease. TCRdb reprocessed the 5' RACE reads, with one entry per CDR3 protein and no DNA. The listing records roughly 170,000 distinct CDR3 sequences. The sample taken for sequencing was blood. Every receptor here comes from a human donor with ulcerative colitis or Crohn's disease, or a healthy co-twin of an affected twin (not recorded which).

The J gene is TRBJ2-2, the V gene TRBV28; TCRdb indicates TRBD2, and absent DNA this call remains unverified. The V gene's germline CDR1 is MDHEN and CDR2 SYDVKM. This CDR3 spans 17 amino acids. CDR3 sequence: CASSLGLTSATTGELFF.

The chain uses TRBV28 and TRBJ2-5; TCRdb outputs TRBD2, but without DNA this stays unchecked. CDR1 and CDR2 (germline): MDHEN, SYDVKM. The CDR3 spans 13 residues. The CDR3 loop reads CASSQEVEETQYF. The entire variable domain, with the rest obtained from reference TRBV28 and TRBJ2-5, is as follows: DVKVTQSSRYLVKRTGEKVFLECVQDMDHENMFWYRQDPGLGLRLIYFSYDVKMKEKGDIPEGYSVSREKKERFSLILESASTNQTSMYLCASSQEVEETQYFGPGTRLLVL.

The chain joins TRBV21-1 to TRBJ1-4; the D call of TRBD1 rests on TCRdb alone, since no DNA is present to check it. TRBV21-1 counts as a pseudogene. The CDR3 runs 17 residues. CDR3 loop: CASSLNPRVWFVRKLFF.

The chain employs TRBV20-1 and TRBJ2-7; the TCRdb call, TRBD2, lacks DNA for checking. The CDR3 runs 12 residues. Germline assignment: CDR1 DFQATT and CDR2 SNEGSKA (reference sequence). The chain's CDR3 is CSAPRRGYEQYF.

The CDR3 region is CATSSKLAGALQETQYF. The chain combines TRBV15 with TRBJ2-5; with no DNA, the TCRdb D assignment of TRBD2 cannot be verified. This CDR3 contains 17 residues. CDR1 and CDR2 from the germline V gene are LNHNV and YYDKDF (reference sequence).

The rearrangement uses TRBV15 and TRBJ2-6; without DNA, the TCRdb call of TRBD1 cannot be checked. Germline V CDR1 and CDR2: LNHNV, YYDKDF (reference sequence). The length of the CDR3 is 17 residues. CDR3 protein: CATSRHPGGSGANVLTF.

The chain joins TRBV9 to TRBJ2-1; TCRdb selects TRBD1, and the lack of DNA leaves this call unchecked. The CDR3 consists of 16 residues. Germline loops: CDR1 SGDLS, CDR2 YYNGEE. CDR3 region: CASSVVPGKGYNEQFF.

This chain uses TRBV20-1 with TRBJ2-7; TCRdb's D gene call, TRBD1, goes unchecked for lack of DNA. This CDR3 region has 15 residues. The germline V gene encodes CDR1 DFQATT and CDR2 SNEGSKA (reference sequence). This chain's CDR3 is CSARLQGKPSWEQYF.

J is TRBJ1-1 and V is TRBV20-1; the D gene TCRdb calls, TRBD1, cannot be checked with no DNA. The CDR3 is 12 residues long. Germline lookup yields CDR1 DFQATT and CDR2 SNEGSKA (reference sequence). CDR3 in amino acids: CSARDGGGEAFF.

The chain recombines TRBV2 with TRBJ1-6. This CDR3 region has 13 residues. The V gene's germline CDR1 is SNHLY and CDR2 FYNNEI. This chain's CDR3 is CAIMGVINSPLHF.

The V and J genes are TRBV5-1 and TRBJ2-7; TCRdb returns TRBD1, unconfirmable since there is no DNA. There are 12 residues in the CDR3. Germline V gene lookup returns CDR1 SGHRS and CDR2 YFSETQ. The CDR3: CASRGPHYEQYF.

The V call is TRBV15, the J call TRBJ2-5. CDR3 length: 14 amino acids. Germline CDR1 and CDR2: LNHNV and YYDKDF (reference sequence). The CDR3 here is CATSWTLDQETQYF. Looking up the rest from reference TRBV15 and TRBJ2-5 gives the full variable domain: DAMVIQNPRYQVTQFGKPVTLSCSQTLNHNVMYWYQQKSSQAPKLLFHYYDKDFNNEADTPDNFQSRRPNTSFCFLDIRSPGLGDTAMYLCATSWTLDQETQYFGPGTRLLVL.

J is TRBJ2-3 and V is TRBV5-1; TCRdb outputs TRBD2, but without DNA this stays unchecked. This CDR3 region has 16 residues. Germline V gives CDR1 SGHRS, CDR2 YFSETQ. The CDR3 sequence: CASSLGGGGGADTQYF.

The chain is built from TRBV29-1 and TRBJ1-5; TCRdb indicates TRBD1, and absent DNA this call remains unverified. This CDR3 comprises 12 residues. Germline V gives CDR1 SQVTM, CDR2 ANQGSEA. This chain's CDR3 is CSVGGGMEPQHF.

This chain links TRBV10-3 with TRBJ2-3; no DNA is available, so the TRBD1 call from TCRdb remains unchecked. The CDR3 sequence is 12 residues long. Germline V gene data show CDR1 as ENHRY and CDR2 as SYGVKD. The CDR3: CGSSGGDDTQYF.

The CDR3 region is CASSSTEGPQHF. The chain recombines TRBV7-9 with TRBJ1-5. The V gene's germline CDR1 is SEHNR and CDR2 FQNEAQ (reference sequence). The CDR3 has 12 residues.

CDR3 sequence reads: CASSSPGLAIYEQYF. The genes are TRBV5-1 and TRBJ2-7; TCRdb outputs TRBD2, but without DNA this stays unchecked. Germline-derived CDR1 and CDR2 are SGHRS and YFSETQ. The CDR3 covers 15 residues. The complete variable domain, with remaining parts taken from reference TRBV5-1 and TRBJ2-7, reads KAGVTQTPRYLIKTRGQQVTLSCSPISGHRSVSWYQQTPGQGLQFLFEYFSETQRNKGNFPGRFSGRQFSNSRSEMNVSTLELGDSALYLCASSSPGLAIYEQYFGPGTRLTVT.

The chain carries TRBV27 and TRBJ1-1. This CDR3 is built from 13 residues. The germline CDR1 and CDR2 sequences are MNHEY and SMNVEV (reference sequence). The CDR3 sequence is CATSSRANTEAFF.

This chain uses TRBV28 with TRBJ2-7; TCRdb indicates TRBD1, and absent DNA this call remains unverified. The CDR3 is 20 residues long. In germline, CDR1 is MDHEN, CDR2 SYDVKM. CDR3 residues: CASSHNRGQGLKRLTYEQYF.